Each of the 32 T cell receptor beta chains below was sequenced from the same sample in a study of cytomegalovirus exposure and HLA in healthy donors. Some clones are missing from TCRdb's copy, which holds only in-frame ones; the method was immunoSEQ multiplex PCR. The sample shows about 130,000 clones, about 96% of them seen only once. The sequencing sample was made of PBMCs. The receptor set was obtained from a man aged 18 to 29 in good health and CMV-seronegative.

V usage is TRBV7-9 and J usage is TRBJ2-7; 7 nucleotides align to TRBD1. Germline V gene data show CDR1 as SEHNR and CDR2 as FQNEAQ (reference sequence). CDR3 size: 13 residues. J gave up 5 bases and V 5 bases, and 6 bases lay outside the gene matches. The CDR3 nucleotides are TGTGCCAGCAGCGTGCTAGGGGGCGACGAGCAGTACTTC. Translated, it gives CASSVLGGDEQYF.

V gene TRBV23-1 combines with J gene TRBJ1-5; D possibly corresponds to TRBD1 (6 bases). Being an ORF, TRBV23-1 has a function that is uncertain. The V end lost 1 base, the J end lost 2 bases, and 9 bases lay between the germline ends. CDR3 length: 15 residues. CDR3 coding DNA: TGCGCCAGCAGTCAATGTTGGGGGCGCAATCAGCCCCAGCATTTT. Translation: CASSQCWGRNQPQHF.

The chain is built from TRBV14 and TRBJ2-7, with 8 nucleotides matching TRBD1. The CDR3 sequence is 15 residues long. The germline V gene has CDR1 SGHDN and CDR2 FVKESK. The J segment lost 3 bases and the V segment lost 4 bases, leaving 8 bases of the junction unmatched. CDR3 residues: CASSPGQGRIYEQYF. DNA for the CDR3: TGTGCCAGCAGCCCCGGACAGGGAAGGATCTACGAGCAGTACTTC.

CDR3: CASSYSGQGRQPQHF. CDR3 in DNA: TGTGCCAGCAGTTATTCGGGACAGGGGAGGCAGCCCCAGCATTTT. The chain joins TRBV6-9 to TRBJ1-5; 10 bases map to TRBD1. The junction had 3 bases not matched to a gene; V was cut back by 0 bases and J by 7 bases. There are 15 residues in the CDR3. Per the germline V gene, CDR1 is MNHGY and CDR2 is SVAAGI.

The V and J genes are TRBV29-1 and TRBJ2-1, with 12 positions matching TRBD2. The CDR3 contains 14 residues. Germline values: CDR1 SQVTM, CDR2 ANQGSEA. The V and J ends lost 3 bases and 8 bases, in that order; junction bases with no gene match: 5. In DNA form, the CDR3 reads TGCAGCGTTGAGGCTAGCGGGAGGGTCGATGAGCAGTTCTTC. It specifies CSVEASGRVDEQFF.

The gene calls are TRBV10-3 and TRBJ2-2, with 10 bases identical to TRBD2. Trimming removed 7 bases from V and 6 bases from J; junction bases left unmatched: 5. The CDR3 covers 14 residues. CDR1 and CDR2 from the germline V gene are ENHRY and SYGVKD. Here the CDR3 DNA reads TGTGCCATCAAACAGCGGGAGGGGGCCGGGGAGCTGTTTTTT. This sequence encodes CAIKQREGAGELFF.

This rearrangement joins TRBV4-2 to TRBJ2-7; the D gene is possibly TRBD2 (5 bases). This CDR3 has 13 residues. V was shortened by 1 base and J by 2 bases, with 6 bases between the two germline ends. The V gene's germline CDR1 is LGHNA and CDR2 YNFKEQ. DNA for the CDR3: TGTGCCAGCAGCCAAGCCGGGACCTACGAGCAGTACTTC. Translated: CASSQAGTYEQYF.

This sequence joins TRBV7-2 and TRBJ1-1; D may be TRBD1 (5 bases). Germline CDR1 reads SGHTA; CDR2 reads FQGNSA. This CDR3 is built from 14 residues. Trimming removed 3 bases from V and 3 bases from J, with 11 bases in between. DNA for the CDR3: TGTGCCAGCAGCTTTTCAGGGCAGTACACTGAAGCTTTCTTT. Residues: CASSFSGQYTEAFF. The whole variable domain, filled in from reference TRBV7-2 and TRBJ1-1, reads GAGVSQSPSNKVTEKGKDVELRCDPISGHTALYWYRQSLGQGLEFLIYFQGNSAPDKSGLPSDRFSAERTGGSVSTLTIQRTQQEDSAVYLCASSFSGQYTEAFFGQGTRLTVV.

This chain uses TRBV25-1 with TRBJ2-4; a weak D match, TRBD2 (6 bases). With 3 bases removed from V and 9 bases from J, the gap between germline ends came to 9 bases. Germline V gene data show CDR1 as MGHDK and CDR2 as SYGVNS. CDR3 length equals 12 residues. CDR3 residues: CASSEGGGIQYF. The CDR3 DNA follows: TGTGCCAGCAGTGAGGGGGGAGGCATTCAGTACTTC.

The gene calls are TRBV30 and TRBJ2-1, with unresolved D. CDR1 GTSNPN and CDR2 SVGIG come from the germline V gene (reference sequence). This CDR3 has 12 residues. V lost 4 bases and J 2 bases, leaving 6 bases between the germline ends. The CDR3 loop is CAWKRAYNEQFF. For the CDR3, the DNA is TGTGCCTGGAAACGGGCCTACAATGAGCAGTTCTTC.

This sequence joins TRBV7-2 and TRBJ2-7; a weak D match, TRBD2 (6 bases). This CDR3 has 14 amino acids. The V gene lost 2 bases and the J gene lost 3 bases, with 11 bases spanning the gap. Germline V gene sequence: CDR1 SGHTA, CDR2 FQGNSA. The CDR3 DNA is TGTGCCAGCAGCTTAAGTGGGACTCACTACGAGCAGTACTTC. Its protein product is CASSLSGTHYEQYF.

DNA for the CDR3: TGTGCCAGCAGTTTCCGGATTAAGAGACAGGGGAAGTCGTCTGGAAACACCATATATTTT. Its protein is CASSFRIKRQGKSSGNTIYF. The genes are TRBV28 and TRBJ1-3; TRBD1 matches 8 bases. The V and J ends lost 3 bases and 1 base, in that order; junction bases with no gene match: 17. CDR1 is MDHEN, CDR2 SYDVKM, per germline. The CDR3 runs to 20 residues.

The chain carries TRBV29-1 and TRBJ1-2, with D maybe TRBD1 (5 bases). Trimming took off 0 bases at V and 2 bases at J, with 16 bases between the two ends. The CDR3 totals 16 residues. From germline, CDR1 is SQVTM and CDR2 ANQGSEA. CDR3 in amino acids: CSVEDQRRQRNYGYTF. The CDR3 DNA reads TGCAGCGTTGAAGATCAAAGAAGACAGAGGAACTATGGCTACACCTTC.

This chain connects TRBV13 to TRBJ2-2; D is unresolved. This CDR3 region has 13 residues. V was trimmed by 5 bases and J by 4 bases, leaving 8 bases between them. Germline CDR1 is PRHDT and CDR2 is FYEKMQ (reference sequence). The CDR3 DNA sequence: TGTGCCAGCAGCGTACCGGGCACCGGGGAGCTGTTTTTT. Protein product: CASSVPGTGELFF.

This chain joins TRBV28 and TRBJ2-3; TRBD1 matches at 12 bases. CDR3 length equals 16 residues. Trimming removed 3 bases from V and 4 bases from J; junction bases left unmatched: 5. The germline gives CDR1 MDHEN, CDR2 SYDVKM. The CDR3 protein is CASSLAGQGASDTQYF. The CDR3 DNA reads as TGTGCCAGCAGTTTGGCGGGACAGGGGGCGTCAGATACGCAGTATTTT.

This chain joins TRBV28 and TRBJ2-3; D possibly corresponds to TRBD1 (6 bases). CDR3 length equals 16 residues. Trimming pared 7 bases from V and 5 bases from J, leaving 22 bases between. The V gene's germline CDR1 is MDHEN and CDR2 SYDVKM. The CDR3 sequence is CASTLPGGSYQDTQYF. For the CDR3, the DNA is TGTGCCAGCACTCTTCCTGGGGGCAGTTACCAAGATACGCAGTATTTT. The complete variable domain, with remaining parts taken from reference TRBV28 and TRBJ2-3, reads DVKVTQSSRYLVKRTGEKVFLECVQDMDHENMFWYRQDPGLGLRLIYFSYDVKMKEKGDIPEGYSVSREKKERFSLILESASTNQTSMYLCASTLPGGSYQDTQYFGPGTRLTVL.

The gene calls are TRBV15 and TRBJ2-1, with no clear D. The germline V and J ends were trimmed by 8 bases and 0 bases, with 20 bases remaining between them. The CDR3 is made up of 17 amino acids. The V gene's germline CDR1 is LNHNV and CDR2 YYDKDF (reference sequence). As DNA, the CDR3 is TGTGCCACCCGCCGAGGTTCCTTTAAGAGCTCCTACAATGAGCAGTTCTTC. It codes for CATRRGSFKSSYNEQFF.

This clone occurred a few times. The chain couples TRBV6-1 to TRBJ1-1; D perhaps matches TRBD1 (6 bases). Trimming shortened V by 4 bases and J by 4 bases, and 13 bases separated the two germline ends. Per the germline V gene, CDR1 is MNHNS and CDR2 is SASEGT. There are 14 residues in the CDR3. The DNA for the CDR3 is TGTGCCAGCAGTGCTGGGGGCGAGAGCACTGAAGCTTTCTTT. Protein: CASSAGGESTEAFF.

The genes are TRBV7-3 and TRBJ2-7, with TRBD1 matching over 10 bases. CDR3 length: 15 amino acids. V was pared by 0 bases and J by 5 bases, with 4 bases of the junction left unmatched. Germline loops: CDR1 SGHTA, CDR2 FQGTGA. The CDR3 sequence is CASSLTRQGANEQYF. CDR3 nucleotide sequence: TGTGCCAGCAGCTTAACAAGACAGGGGGCAAACGAGCAGTACTTC.

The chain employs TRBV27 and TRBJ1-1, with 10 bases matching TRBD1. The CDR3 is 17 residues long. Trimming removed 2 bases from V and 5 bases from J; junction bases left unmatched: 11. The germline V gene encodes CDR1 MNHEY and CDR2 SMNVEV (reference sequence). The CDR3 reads CASSLTFTPGQGTEAFF. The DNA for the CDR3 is TGTGCCAGCAGTTTAACCTTTACACCGGGACAGGGGACTGAAGCTTTCTTT.

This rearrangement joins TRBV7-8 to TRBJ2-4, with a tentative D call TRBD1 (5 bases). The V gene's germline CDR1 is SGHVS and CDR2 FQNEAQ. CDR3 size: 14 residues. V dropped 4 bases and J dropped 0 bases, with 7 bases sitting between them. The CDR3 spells CASSWGLAKNIQYF. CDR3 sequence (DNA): TGTGCCAGCAGCTGGGGCCTAGCCAAAAACATTCAGTACTTC.

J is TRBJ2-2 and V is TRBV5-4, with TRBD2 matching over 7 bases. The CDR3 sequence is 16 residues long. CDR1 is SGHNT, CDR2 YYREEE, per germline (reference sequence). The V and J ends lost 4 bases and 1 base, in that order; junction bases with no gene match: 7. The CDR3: CASSPRGVGNTGELFF. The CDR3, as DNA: TGTGCCAGCAGCCCCCGGGGGGTGGGGAACACCGGGGAGCTGTTTTTT.

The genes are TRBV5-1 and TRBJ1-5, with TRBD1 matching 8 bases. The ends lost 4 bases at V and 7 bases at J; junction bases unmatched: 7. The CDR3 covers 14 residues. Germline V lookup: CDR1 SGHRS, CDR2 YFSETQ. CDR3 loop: CASSAMTGVQPQHF. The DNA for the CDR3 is TGCGCCAGCAGCGCAATGACAGGGGTCCAGCCCCAGCATTTT. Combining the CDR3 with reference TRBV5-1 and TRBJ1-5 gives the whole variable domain KAGVTQTPRYLIKTRGQQVTLSCSPISGHRSVSWYQQTPGQGLQFLFEYFSETQRNKGNFPGRFSGRQFSNSRSEMNVSTLELGDSALYLCASSAMTGVQPQHFGDGTRLSIL.

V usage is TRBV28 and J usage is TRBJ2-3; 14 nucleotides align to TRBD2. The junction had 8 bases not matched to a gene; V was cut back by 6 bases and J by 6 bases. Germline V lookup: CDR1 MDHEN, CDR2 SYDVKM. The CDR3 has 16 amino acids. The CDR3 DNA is TGTGCCAGCAGCCCCACCCGACTAGCGGGAGGGGATACGCAGTATTTT. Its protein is CASSPTRLAGGDTQYF.

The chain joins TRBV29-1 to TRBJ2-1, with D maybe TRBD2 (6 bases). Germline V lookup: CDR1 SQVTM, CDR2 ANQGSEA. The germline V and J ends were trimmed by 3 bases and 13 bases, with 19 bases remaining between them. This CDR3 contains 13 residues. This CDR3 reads CSVERDLAMKQFF. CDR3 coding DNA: TGCAGCGTTGAGCGGGACCTAGCAATGAAACAGTTCTTC.

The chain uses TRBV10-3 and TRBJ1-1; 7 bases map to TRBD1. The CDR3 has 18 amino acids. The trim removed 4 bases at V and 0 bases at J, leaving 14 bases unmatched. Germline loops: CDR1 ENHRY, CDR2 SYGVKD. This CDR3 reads CAISGGPDRNTMNTEAFF. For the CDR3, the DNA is TGTGCCATCAGTGGGGGACCGGACAGGAACACTATGAACACTGAAGCTTTCTTT.

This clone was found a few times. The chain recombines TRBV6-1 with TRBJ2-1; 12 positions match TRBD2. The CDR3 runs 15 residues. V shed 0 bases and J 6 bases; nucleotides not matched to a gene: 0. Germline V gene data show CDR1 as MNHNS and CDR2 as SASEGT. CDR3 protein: CASSEATSGSNEQFF. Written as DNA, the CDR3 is TGTGCCAGCAGTGAAGCGACTAGCGGGAGCAATGAGCAGTTCTTC.

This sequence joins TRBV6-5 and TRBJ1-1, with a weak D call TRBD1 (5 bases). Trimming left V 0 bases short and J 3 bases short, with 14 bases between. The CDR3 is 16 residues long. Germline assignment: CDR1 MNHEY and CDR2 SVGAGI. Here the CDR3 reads CASSYSRGWADTEAFF. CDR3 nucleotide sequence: TGTGCCAGCAGTTACTCGCGGGGCTGGGCGGACACTGAAGCTTTCTTT.

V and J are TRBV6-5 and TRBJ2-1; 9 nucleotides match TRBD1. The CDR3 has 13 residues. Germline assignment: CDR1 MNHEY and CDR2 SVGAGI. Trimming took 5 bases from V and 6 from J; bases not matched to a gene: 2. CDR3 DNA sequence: TGTGCCAGCAGTCCGGGACAGGGCAATGAGCAGTTCTTC. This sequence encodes CASSPGQGNEQFF.

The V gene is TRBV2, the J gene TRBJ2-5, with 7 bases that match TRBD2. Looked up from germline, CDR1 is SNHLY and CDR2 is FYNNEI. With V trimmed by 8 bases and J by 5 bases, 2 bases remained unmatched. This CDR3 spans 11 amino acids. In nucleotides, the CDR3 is TGTGCCAGCGGACTAGTTGAGACCCAGTACTTC. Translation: CASGLVETQYF.

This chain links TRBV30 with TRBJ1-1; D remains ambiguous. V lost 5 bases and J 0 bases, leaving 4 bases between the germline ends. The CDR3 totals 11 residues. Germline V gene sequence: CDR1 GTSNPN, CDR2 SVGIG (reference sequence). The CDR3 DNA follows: TGTGCCTGGGACTTGAACACTGAAGCTTTCTTT. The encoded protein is CAWDLNTEAFF.

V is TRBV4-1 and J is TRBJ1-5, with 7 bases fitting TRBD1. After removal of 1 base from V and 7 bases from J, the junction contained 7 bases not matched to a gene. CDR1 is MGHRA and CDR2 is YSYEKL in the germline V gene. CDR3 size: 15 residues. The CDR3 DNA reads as TGCGCCAGCAGCCAAGTAGACAGGGAGGTCCAGCCCCAGCATTTT. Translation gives CASSQVDREVQPQHF.